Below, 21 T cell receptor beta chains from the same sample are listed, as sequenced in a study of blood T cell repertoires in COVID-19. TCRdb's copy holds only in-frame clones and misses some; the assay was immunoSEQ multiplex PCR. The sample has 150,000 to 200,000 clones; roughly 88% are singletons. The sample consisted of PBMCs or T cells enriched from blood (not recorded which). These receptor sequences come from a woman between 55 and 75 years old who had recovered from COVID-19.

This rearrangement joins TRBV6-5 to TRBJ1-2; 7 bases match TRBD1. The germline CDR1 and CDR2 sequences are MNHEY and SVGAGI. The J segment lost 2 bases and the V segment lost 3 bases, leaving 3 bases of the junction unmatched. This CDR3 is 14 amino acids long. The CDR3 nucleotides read TGTGCCAGCAGTTATGCAGGGGGAAACTATGGCTACACCTTC. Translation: CASSYAGGNYGYTF.

CDR3 sequence reads: CATSRQSLTQYF. In nucleotides, the CDR3 is TGTGCCACCAGCAGACAGTCATTGACCCAGTACTTC. The chain carries TRBV15 and TRBJ2-5; D unclear. The CDR3 has 12 residues. Germline CDR1 LNHNV, CDR2 YYDKDF (reference sequence). V lost 2 bases and J lost 7, with 8 bases in between. The entire variable domain, with the rest obtained from reference TRBV15 and TRBJ2-5, is as follows: DAMVIQNPRYQVTQFGKPVTLSCSQTLNHNVMYWYQQKSSQAPKLLFHYYDKDFNNEADTPDNFQSRRPNTSFCFLDIRSPGLGDTAMYLCATSRQSLTQYFGPGTRLLVL.

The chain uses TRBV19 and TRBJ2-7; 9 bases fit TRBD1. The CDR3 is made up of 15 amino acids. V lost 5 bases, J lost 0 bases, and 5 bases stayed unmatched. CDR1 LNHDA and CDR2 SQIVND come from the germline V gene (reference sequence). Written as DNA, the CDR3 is TGTGCCAGTAGTGGAGGACAGGGGAGCTCCTACGAGCAGTACTTC. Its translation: CASSGGQGSSYEQYF.

The CDR3 sequence is CASWRGATNEKLFF. For the CDR3, the DNA is TGTGCCAGCTGGAGAGGTGCAACTAATGAAAAACTGTTTTTT. The gene calls are TRBV6-5 and TRBJ1-4; D uncertain. The CDR3 is 14 amino acids. Germline V gene data show CDR1 as MNHEY and CDR2 as SVGAGI. Between the trimmed V and J ends, which lost 8 bases and 0 bases, there was a span of 10 bases.

CDR3 residues: CASSLSGGQFLKGNYGYTF. In DNA, the CDR3 is TGTGCCAGCAGCCTCAGTGGGGGACAGTTCCTAAAGGGTAACTATGGCTACACCTTC. The chain recombines TRBV7-9 with TRBJ1-2, with 7 bases lining up with TRBD1. Unmatched junction bases numbered 19, after V lost 5 bases and J lost 1 base. The CDR3 consists of 19 residues. CDR1 is SEHNR and CDR2 is FQNEAQ in the germline V gene (reference sequence).

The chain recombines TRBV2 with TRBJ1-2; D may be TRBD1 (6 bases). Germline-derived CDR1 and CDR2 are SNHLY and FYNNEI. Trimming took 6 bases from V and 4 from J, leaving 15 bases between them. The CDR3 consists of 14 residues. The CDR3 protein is CASRPLAGAYGYTF. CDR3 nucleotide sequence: TGTGCCAGCAGGCCCCTGGCAGGGGCCTATGGCTACACCTTC.

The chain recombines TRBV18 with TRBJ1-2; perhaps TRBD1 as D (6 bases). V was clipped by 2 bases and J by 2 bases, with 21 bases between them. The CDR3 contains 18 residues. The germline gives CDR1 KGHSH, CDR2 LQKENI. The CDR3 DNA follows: TGTGCCAGCTCACCAACGGGGACACGAACCCGAAAAAACTATGGCTACACCTTC. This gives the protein CASSPTGTRTRKNYGYTF.

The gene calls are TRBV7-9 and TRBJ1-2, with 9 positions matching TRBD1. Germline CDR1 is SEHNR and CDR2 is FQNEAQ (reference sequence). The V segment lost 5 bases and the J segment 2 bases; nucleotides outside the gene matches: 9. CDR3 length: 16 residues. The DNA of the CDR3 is TGTGCCAGCAGCCGGGCTAAAACAGGGGGCAACTATGGCTACACCTTC. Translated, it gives CASSRAKTGGNYGYTF.

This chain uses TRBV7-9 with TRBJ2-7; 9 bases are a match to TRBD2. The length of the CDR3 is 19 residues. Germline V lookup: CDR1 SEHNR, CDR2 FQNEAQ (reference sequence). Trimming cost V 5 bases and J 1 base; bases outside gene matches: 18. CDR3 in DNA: TGTGCCAGCAGCATGGGACTAGCAGGAACATCAACGCAGTCCTACGAGCAGTACTTC. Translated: CASSMGLAGTSTQSYEQYF. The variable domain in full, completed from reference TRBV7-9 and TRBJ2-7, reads DTGVSQNPRHKITKRGQNVTFRCDPISEHNRLYWYRQTLGQGPEFLTYFQNEAQLEKSRLLSDRFSAERPKGSFSTLEIQRTEQGDSAMYLCASSMGLAGTSTQSYEQYFGPGTRLTVT.

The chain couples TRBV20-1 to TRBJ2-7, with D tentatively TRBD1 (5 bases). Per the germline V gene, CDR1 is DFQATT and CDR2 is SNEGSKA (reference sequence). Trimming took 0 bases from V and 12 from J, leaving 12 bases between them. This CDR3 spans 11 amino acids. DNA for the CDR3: TGCAGTGCTAGAGATCAGGGCAGTCTGTACTTC. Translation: CSARDQGSLYF.

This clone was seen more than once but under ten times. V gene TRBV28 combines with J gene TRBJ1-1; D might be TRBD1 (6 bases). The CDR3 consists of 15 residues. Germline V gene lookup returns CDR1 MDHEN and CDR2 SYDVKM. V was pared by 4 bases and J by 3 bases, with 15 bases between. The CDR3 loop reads CASSSPDDRYTEAFF. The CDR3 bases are TGTGCCAGCAGTTCCCCTGACGACAGGTACACTGAAGCTTTCTTT.

Here the CDR3 DNA reads TGTGCCAGCAGCCAAGAGCGATATAATAAGAACATTCAGTACTTC. As protein: CASSQERYNKNIQYF. The chain combines TRBV3-1 (or the pseudogene TRBV3-2) with TRBJ2-4; D gene ambiguous. The V and J ends lost 0 bases and 7 bases respectively, with 13 bases between them. There are 15 residues in the CDR3. Germline lookup yields CDR1 LGHDT and CDR2 YNNKEL (reference sequence).

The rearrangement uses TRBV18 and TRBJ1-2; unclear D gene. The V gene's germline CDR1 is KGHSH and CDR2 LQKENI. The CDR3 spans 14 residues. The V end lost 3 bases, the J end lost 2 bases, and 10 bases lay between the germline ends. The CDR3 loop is CASSPPSGNYGYTF. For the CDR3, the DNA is TGTGCCAGCTCACCGCCGTCCGGGAACTATGGCTACACCTTC.

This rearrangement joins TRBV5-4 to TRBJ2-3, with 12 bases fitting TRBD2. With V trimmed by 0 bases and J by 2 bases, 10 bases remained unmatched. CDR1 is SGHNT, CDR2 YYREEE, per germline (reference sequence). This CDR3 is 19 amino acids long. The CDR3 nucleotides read TGTGCCAGCAGCTTGGAGGGACTAGCGGGCCGTGCTAACACAGATACGCAGTATTTT. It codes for CASSLEGLAGRANTDTQYF. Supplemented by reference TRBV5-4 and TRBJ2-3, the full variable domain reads ETGVTQSPTHLIKTRGQQVTLRCSSQSGHNTVSWYQQALGQGPQFIFQYYREEENGRGNFPPRFSGLQFPNYSSELNVNALELDDSALYLCASSLEGLAGRANTDTQYFGPGTRLTVL.

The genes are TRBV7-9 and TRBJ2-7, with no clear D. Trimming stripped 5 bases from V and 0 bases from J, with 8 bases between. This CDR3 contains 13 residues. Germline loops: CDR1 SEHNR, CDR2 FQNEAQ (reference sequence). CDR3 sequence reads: CASSTYSSYEQYF. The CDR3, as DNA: TGTGCCAGCAGCACCTACTCCTCCTACGAGCAGTACTTC.

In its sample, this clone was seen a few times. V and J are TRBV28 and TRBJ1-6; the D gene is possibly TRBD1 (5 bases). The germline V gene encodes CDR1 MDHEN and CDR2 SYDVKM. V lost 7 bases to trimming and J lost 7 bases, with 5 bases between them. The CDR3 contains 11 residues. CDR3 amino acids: CASKGNSPLHF. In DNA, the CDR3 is TGTGCCAGCAAGGGGAATTCACCCCTCCACTTT.

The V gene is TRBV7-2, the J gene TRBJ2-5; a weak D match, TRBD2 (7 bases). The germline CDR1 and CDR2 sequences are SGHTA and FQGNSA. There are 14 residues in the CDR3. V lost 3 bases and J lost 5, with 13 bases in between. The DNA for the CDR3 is TGTGCCAGCAGCTTGGCGGGGGCGGGGGAGACCCAGTACTTC. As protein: CASSLAGAGETQYF.

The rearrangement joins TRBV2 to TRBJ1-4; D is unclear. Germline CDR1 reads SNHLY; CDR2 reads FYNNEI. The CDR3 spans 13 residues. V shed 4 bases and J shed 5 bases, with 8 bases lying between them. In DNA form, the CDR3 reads TGTGCCAGCAGTGTCCCCGGGAATGAAAAACTGTTTTTT. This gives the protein CASSVPGNEKLFF.

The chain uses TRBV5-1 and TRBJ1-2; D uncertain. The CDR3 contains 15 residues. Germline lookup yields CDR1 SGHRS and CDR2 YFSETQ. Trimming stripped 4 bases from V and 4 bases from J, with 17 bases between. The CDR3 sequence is CASSREGTSGYGYTF. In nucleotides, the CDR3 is TGCGCCAGCAGCCGGGAGGGCACCTCGGGCTATGGCTACACCTTC.

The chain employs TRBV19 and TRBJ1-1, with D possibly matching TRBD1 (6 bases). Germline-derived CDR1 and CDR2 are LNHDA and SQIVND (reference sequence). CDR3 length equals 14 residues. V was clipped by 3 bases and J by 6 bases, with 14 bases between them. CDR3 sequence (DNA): TGTGCCAGTAGTATGGGGGCAGGGGCGCCTGAAGCTTTCTTT. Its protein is CASSMGAGAPEAFF.

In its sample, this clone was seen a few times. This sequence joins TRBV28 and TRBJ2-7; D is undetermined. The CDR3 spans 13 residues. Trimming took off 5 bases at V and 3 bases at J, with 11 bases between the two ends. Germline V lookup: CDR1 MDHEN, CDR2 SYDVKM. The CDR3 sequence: CASSPTSYYEQYF. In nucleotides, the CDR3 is TGTGCCAGCAGTCCTACTTCCTACTACGAGCAGTACTTC.